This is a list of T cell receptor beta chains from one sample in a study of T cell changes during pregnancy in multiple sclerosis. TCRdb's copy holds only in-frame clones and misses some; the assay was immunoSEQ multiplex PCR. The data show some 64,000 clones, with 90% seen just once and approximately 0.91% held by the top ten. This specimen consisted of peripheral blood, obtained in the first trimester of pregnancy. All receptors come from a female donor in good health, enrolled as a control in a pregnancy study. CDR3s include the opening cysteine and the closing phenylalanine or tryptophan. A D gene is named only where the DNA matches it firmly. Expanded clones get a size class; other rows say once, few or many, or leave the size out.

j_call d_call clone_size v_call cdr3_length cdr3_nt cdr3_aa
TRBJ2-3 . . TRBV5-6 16 TGTGCCAGCAGCTTGGGGCGGGTTATGACCCCAGATACGCAGTATTTT CASSLGRVMTPDTQYF
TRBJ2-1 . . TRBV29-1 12 TGCAGCGGGACGGCGGGGTCCCGTGAGCAGTTCTTC CSGTAGSREQFF
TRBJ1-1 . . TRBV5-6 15 TGTGCCAGCAGCGCTGATCGTGCGAGGTCCACTGAAGCTTTCTTT CASSADRARSTEAFF
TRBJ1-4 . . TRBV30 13 TGTGCCTGGAGTCCCGGAGGGCCTGAAAAACTGTTTTTT CAWSPGGPEKLFF
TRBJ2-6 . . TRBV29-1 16 TGCAGCGTTGTTGGGCAGGGAATCTCTGGGGCCAACGTCCTGACTTTC CSVVGQGISGANVLTF
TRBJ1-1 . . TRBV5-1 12 TGCGCCATCCGGGGACAAAACACTGAAGCTTTCTTT CAIRGQNTEAFF
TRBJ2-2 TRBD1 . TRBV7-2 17 TGTGCCAGCAGCTTTGGGCCGCCGACAGGGCCCACCGGGGAGCTGTTTTTT CASSFGPPTGPTGELFF
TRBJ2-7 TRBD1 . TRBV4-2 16 TGTGCCAGCAGTCAAGCGGACAGGGGCACCTCCTACGAGCAGTACTTC CASSQADRGTSYEQYF
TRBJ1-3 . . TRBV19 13 TGTGCCAGTTCGACAGGCTCTGGAAACACCATATATTTT CASSTGSGNTIYF
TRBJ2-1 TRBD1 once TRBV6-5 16 TGTGCCAGCAGTTACTCGAACAGGGGGCCCTACAATGAGCAGTTCTTC CASSYSNRGPYNEQFF
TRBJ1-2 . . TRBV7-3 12 TGTGCCAGCAGCTTAGGGAACAGGGGCTACACCTTC CASSLGNRGYTF
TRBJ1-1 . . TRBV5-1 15 TGCGCCAGCCACGGGGAGGGGCTGGGGAACACTGAAGCTTTCTTT CASHGEGLGNTEAFF
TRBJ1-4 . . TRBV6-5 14 TGTGCCAGCAGTTACGCGGGCTTGGATGAAAAACTGTTTTTT CASSYAGLDEKLFF
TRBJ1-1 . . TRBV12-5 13 TGTGCTAGTGCTTTGGGGGCCAACACTGAAGCTTTCTTT CASALGANTEAFF
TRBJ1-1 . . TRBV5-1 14 TGCGCCAGCAGCGAATTCGGGAGGAGCACTGAAGCTTTCTTT CASSEFGRSTEAFF
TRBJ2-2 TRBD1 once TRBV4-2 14 TGTGCCAGCAGTCGGGACAGGGGGAACGGGGAGCTGTTTTTT CASSRDRGNGELFF
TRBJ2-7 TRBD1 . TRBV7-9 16 TGTGCCAGCAGCTCTACGACAGGGGGGTCCTCCTACGAGCAGTACTTC CASSSTTGGSSYEQYF
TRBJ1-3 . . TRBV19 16 TGTGCCAGTAGTATAGATCGGAGTACCTCTGGAAACACCATATATTTT CASSIDRSTSGNTIYF
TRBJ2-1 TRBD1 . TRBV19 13 TGTGCCAGTAGTACTTACAGGGGGGATGAGCAGTTCTTC CASSTYRGDEQFF
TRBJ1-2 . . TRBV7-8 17 TGTGCCAGCAGCTTAGAGGGCGGGGCCAGGGCCATGGATGGCTACACCTTC CASSLEGGARAMDGYTF
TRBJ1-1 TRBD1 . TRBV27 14 TGTGCCAGCAGTTCGGACAGGGGGGCCACTGAAGCTTTCTTT CASSSDRGATEAFF
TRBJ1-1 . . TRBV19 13 TGTGCCAGTAGTACCAGGGGATACACTGAAGCTTTCTTT CASSTRGYTEAFF
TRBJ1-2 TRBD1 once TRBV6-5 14 TGTGCCAGCAGTTCTGCCAAACAGGGGAATGGCTACACCTTC CASSSAKQGNGYTF
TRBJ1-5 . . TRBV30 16 TGTGCCTGGAGTGTAAAAATACGGGGATTAGGTCAGCCCCAGCATTTT CAWSVKIRGLGQPQHF
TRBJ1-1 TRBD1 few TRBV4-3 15 TGCGCCAGCAGCCAAGGGGACAGTTCGAACACTGAAGCTTTCTTT CASSQGDSSNTEAFF
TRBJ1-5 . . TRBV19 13 TGTGCCAGTAGTATAGGGACAAATCAGCCCCAGCATTTT CASSIGTNQPQHF
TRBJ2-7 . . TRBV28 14 TGTGCCAGCAGCTCCCCTAGCTTTCCGTACGAGCAGTACTTC CASSSPSFPYEQYF
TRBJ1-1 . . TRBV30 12 TGTGCCTGGAAAGCGGCGGGTTGGCAAGCTTTCTTT CAWKAAGWQAFF
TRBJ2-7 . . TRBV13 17 TGTGCCAGCAGCGTATACGCCAGGGGCGCGGAGTCCTACGAGCAGTACTTC CASSVYARGAESYEQYF
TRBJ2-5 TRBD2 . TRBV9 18 TGTGCCAGCAGCGTAGGGAGTCTAGCGGGGGGTTCCCAAGAGACCCAGTACTTC CASSVGSLAGGSQETQYF